This T cell receptor beta chain was found in a study of identical twins. Trimming removed 0 bases at V and 2 bases at J, with 15 bases between. This CDR3 spans 16 amino acids. The germline V gene has CDR1 SGHRS and CDR2 YFSETQ. In the case of this clonotype: What it binds is unknown.

Each cDNA held unique molecular identifiers, and template switching gave it a universal primer site. TCRdb reprocessed the 5' RACE reads with MiXCR, giving one entry per CDR3 protein. In the table there are 350,000 to 500,000 distinct CDR3 sequences, under 20% of which are singletons. General study findings and limits: Insertion counts were lower in abundant cord blood beta clonotypes, a trend that memory repertoires did not show. Twins showed weaker excess sharing in their beta out-of-frame sequences. Conclusions were based on cross-sectional statistical analysis, without following the same donors.

This receptor was obtained from a man between 50 and 59 years old in good health. The sequenced material came from naive T cells sorted from blood. The chain has TRBV5-1 and TRBJ2-7; TRBD1 might be the D (5 bases). The CDR3 DNA is TGCGCCAGCAGCTTGGCCTGGGCTGGGGCCGCCTACGAGCAGTACTTC. Protein sequence: CASSLAWAGAAYEQYF.